This T cell receptor (beta chain) comes out of a study of blood T cell repertoires in COVID-19. Across the study: Samples of COVID-19 (acute and convalescent) were obtained from the United States, Italy and Spain. Sources were T cells, B-cell-depleted T cells, or PBMCs; the material itself was cDNA or gDNA.

Of note for this clone: The same CDR3 can be traced to other DNA sequences in this sample.

As originally analysed: It was from reference gene primer amplification that nucleated cell counts were estimated. Repertoires were generated with immunoSEQ multiplex PCR, while TCRdb's copy carries only in-frame clones and drops some. V and J calls and clone size follow that table, whereas D and trimming were derived from the DNA. The sample has more than 95,000 clones; roughly 86% are singletons. The CDR3 is made up of 11 amino acids. CDR1 MDHEN and CDR2 SYDVKM come from the germline V gene. Trimming pared 3 bases from V and 7 bases from J, leaving 3 bases between. Sequenced material: peripheral blood. This sequence was found in a human donor in a cohort sampled during active COVID-19. This chain uses TRBV28 with TRBJ1-4, with no clear D. Here the CDR3 reads CASSLSEKLFF. In nucleotides, the CDR3 is TGTGCCAGCAGTTTGAGTGAAAAACTGTTTTTT.